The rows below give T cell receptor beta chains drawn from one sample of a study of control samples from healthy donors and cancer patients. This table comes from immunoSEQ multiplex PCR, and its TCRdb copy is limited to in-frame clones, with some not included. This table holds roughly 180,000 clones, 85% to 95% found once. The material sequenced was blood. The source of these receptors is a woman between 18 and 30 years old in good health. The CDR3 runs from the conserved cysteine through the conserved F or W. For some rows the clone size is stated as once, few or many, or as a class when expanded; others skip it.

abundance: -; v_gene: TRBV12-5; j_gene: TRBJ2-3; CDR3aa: CASGSLGQGATDTQYF
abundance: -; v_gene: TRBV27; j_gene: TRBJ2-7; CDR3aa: CASSPDRGLYEQYF
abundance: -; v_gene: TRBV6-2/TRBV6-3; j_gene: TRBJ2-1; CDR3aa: CASSLQLGAGEQFF
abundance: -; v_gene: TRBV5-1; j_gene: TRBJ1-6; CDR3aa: CASSSSTGDSPLHF
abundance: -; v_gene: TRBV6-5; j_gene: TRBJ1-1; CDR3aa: CASREGLRGTEAFF
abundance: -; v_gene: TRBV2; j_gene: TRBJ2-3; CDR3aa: CASSRTSGENTQYF
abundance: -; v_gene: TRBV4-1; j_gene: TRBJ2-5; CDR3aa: CASSQEPRGQETQYF
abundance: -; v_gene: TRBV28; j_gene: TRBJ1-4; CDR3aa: CASTQAGRVYEKLFF
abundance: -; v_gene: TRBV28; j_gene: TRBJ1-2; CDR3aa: CASNKPGQHLGYTF
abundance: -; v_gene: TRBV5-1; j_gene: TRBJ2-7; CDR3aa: CASSSGTSGHDSYEQYF
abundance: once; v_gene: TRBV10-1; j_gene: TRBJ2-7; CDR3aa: CASPRGNRLYEQYF
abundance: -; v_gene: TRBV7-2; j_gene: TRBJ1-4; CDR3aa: CASSIRDRGVGKLFF
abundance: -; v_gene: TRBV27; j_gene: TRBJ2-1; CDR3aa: CASSGGGTAAYNEQFF
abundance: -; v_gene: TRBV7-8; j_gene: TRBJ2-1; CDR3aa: CASFRGNEQFF
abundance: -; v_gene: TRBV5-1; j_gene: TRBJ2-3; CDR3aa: CAAGEVGGDTQYF
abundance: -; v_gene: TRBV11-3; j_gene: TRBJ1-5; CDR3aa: CASSTSGTGGLFSNQPQHF
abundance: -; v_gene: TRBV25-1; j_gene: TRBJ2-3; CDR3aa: CASSDPARSADTQYF
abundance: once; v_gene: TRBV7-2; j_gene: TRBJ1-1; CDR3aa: CASSLGGTGRTEAFF
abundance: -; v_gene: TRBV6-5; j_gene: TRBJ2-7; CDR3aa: CASRAYRGSGEQYF
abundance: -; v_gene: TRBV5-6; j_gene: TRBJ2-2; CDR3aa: CASSLVPRNTGELFF
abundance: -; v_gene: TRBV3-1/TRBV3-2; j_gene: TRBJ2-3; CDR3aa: CASSQGPGTDTQYF
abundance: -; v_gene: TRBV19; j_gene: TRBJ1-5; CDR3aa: CASSIWFFREGKPQHF
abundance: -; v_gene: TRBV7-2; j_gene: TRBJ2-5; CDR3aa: CASSFELQETQYF
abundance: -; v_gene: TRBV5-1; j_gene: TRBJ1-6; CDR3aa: CASSLHSESPLHF
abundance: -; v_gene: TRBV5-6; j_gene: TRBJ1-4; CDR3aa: CASSLRPEKLFF
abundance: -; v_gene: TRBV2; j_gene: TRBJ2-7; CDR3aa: CASSRTGNYEQYF
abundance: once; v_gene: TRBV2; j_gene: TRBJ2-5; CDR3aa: CASSKAGLGVTQYF